This TCR beta chain was captured by sequencing in a study of blood T cells in healthy people across ages. Study-level results: TCR beta diversity tracked closely with naive T cell percentage. The lack of PBMC sorting stopped any conclusive naive versus antigen-experienced comparison.

This clonotype was detected once. Its antigen is as yet unknown. For the second PCR, which ran for roughly 7 to 11 cycles, a sample-barcoded 5' primer and a J-beta primer mix were used. Each cDNA molecule was tagged by a template-switch adaptor with 12 random nucleotides. A minimum of 2.5 million CDR3-containing paired-end reads was obtained for each sample. MiXCR was run by TCRdb on the 5' RACE reads, yielding one entry per CDR3 protein. The sample gives some 690,000 distinct CDR3 sequences, 20% to 25% of which show up once; roughly 22% is in the top ten. V shed 3 bases and J shed 9 bases, with 21 bases lying between them. The CDR3 has 17 amino acids. The V gene's germline CDR1 is SGHNT and CDR2 YENEEA.

The V gene is TRBV11-3, the J gene TRBJ1-6; the D is unclear. This receptor was obtained from a man aged 65 to 79 in good health. Sequenced material: blood. The CDR3 nucleotides are TGTGCCAGCAGCTTCAATACGATGGACCCGTCCGGTTCACCCCTCCACTTT. This translates into CASSFNTMDPSGSPLHF.